The 10 T cell receptor beta chains below all came from one sample that was sequenced in a study of PD-1 blockade in classical Hodgkin lymphoma. As to time point: cycle 4 day 1 (C4D1), after 6 weeks of nivolumab. All trial patients relapsed after autologous stem cell transplantation. Libraries were prepared by immunoSEQ multiplex PCR; TCRdb keeps only in-frame clonotypes and omits some of them. This sample carries about 20,000 clones, about three quarters of them seen once, and the ten largest clones take around 40%. Specimen: peripheral blood mononuclear cells (PBMCs), collected before the fourth cycle of nivolumab. Receptors were obtained from a human donor with classical Hodgkin lymphoma.

This chain joins TRBV28 and TRBJ1-2; D not certain. The CDR3 has 11 residues. Trimming took off 4 bases at V and 7 bases at J, with 7 bases between the two ends. Germline V CDR1 and CDR2: MDHEN, SYDVKM. The CDR3 region is CASSSRTGYTF. The CDR3 DNA follows: TGTGCCAGCAGTTCCAGGACTGGCTACACCTTC.

Written as DNA, the CDR3 is TGTGCCAGCAGCCACGAGTCGGGAGGCTACACCTTC. This sequence encodes CASSHESGGYTF. This chain uses TRBV4-2 with TRBJ1-2, with D unresolved. This CDR3 spans 12 amino acids. Trimming shortened V by 3 bases and J by 8 bases, and 10 bases separated the two germline ends. The germline V gene has CDR1 LGHNA and CDR2 YNFKEQ.

The chain combines TRBV11-2 with TRBJ2-3; D gene unclear. V lost 1 base and J lost 8, with 7 bases in between. The CDR3 contains 12 residues. Germline V gene data show CDR1 as SGHAT and CDR2 as FQNNGV. CDR3 loop: CASSLGVSTQYF. Here the CDR3 DNA reads TGTGCCAGCAGCTTAGGAGTGAGTACGCAGTATTTT.

The rearrangement uses TRBV7-6 and TRBJ2-7; possibly TRBD2 for D (6 bases). Trimming cost V 4 bases and J 4 bases, with 11 bases left between them. The CDR3 is 13 amino acids. Germline assignment: CDR1 SGHVS and CDR2 FNYEAQ. In DNA form, the CDR3 reads TGTGCCAGCAGCTCCCCGGGAGCTTACGAGCAGTACTTC. Translated, it gives CASSSPGAYEQYF.

The chain has TRBV10-3 and TRBJ1-5; D is perhaps TRBD1 (5 bases). The CDR3 is 14 amino acids. V gave up 6 bases and J gave up 1 base, with 10 bases separating them. The germline V gene encodes CDR1 ENHRY and CDR2 SYGVKD. The CDR3 DNA sequence: TGTGCCATCAGAGACAGACTCAGCAATCAGCCCCAGCATTTT. Amino acid sequence: CAIRDRLSNQPQHF.

This rearrangement joins TRBV11-2 to TRBJ1-5; no definite D call. V was pared by 1 base and J by 1 base, with 5 bases between. The V gene's germline CDR1 is SGHAT and CDR2 FQNNGV. The CDR3 is made up of 14 amino acids. CDR3 sequence: CASSLGGSNQPQHF. In DNA, the CDR3 is TGTGCCAGCAGCTTAGGTGGGAGCAATCAGCCCCAGCATTTT.

This clone was recorded only once. The chain recombines TRBV11-3 with TRBJ1-1, with D tentatively TRBD1 (6 bases). Looked up from germline, CDR1 is SGHNT and CDR2 is YENEEA. The V end lost 0 bases, the J end lost 10 bases, and 12 bases lay between the germline ends. This CDR3 region has 13 residues. The CDR3 coding sequence is TGTGCCAGCAGCTTAGAGCGCCGCAGGGGAGCTTTCTTT. The encoded protein is CASSLERRRGAFF. The full variable domain, rest sourced from reference TRBV11-3 and TRBJ1-1, is EAGVVQSPRYKIIEKKQPVAFWCNPISGHNTLYWYLQNLGQGPELLIRYENEEAVDDSQLPKDRFSAERLKGVDSTLKIQPAELGDSAVYLCASSLERRRGAFFGQGTRLTVV.

V gene TRBV7-2 combines with J gene TRBJ2-5, with D perhaps TRBD2 (5 bases). The germline V gene has CDR1 SGHTA and CDR2 FQGNSA. V was trimmed by 6 bases and J by 5 bases, leaving 16 bases between them. The CDR3 covers 14 residues. The CDR3 loop is CASSFKRSWETQYF. The DNA for the CDR3 is TGTGCCAGCAGTTTTAAGCGGAGCTGGGAGACCCAGTACTTC.

This clone was observed a handful of times. The chain uses TRBV7-2 and TRBJ2-3, with 10 bases fitting TRBD1. This CDR3 comprises 17 residues. V trimming: 1 base; J trimming: 1 base; junction bases outside the gene matches: 5. CDR1 SGHTA and CDR2 FQGNSA come from the germline V gene. The CDR3 region has the DNA TGTGCCAGCAGCTTAGTAGTGGGGACAGGGGGCACAGATACGCAGTATTTT. It specifies CASSLVVGTGGTDTQYF.

V usage is TRBV6-1 and J usage is TRBJ2-7, with 8 bases matching TRBD2. Germline V gives CDR1 MNHNS, CDR2 SASEGT. The CDR3 is 17 residues long. V was pared by 0 bases and J by 3 bases, with 10 bases of the junction left unmatched. This CDR3 is CASSEAGGAVGFYEQYF. The CDR3 DNA is TGTGCCAGCAGTGAAGCCGGGGGGGCGGTGGGCTTCTACGAGCAGTACTTC.